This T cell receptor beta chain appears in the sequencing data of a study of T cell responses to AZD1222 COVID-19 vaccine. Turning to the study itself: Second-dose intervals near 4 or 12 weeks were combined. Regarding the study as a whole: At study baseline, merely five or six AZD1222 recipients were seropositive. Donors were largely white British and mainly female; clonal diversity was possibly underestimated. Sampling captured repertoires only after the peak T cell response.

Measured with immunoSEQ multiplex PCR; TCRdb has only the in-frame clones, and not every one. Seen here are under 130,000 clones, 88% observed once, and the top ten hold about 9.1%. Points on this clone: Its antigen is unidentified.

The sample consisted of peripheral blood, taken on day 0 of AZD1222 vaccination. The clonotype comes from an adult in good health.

The CDR3 is CASSQDGGRRETQYF. The CDR3 DNA follows: TGTGCCAGCAGCCAAGATGGCGGGAGGAGGGAGACCCAGTACTTC. The rearrangement links TRBV4-2 to TRBJ2-5; TRBD2 agrees at 8 bases. In germline, CDR1 is LGHNA, CDR2 YNFKEQ. V was pared by 0 bases and J by 5 bases, with 5 bases of the junction left unmatched. CDR3 length: 15 amino acids.